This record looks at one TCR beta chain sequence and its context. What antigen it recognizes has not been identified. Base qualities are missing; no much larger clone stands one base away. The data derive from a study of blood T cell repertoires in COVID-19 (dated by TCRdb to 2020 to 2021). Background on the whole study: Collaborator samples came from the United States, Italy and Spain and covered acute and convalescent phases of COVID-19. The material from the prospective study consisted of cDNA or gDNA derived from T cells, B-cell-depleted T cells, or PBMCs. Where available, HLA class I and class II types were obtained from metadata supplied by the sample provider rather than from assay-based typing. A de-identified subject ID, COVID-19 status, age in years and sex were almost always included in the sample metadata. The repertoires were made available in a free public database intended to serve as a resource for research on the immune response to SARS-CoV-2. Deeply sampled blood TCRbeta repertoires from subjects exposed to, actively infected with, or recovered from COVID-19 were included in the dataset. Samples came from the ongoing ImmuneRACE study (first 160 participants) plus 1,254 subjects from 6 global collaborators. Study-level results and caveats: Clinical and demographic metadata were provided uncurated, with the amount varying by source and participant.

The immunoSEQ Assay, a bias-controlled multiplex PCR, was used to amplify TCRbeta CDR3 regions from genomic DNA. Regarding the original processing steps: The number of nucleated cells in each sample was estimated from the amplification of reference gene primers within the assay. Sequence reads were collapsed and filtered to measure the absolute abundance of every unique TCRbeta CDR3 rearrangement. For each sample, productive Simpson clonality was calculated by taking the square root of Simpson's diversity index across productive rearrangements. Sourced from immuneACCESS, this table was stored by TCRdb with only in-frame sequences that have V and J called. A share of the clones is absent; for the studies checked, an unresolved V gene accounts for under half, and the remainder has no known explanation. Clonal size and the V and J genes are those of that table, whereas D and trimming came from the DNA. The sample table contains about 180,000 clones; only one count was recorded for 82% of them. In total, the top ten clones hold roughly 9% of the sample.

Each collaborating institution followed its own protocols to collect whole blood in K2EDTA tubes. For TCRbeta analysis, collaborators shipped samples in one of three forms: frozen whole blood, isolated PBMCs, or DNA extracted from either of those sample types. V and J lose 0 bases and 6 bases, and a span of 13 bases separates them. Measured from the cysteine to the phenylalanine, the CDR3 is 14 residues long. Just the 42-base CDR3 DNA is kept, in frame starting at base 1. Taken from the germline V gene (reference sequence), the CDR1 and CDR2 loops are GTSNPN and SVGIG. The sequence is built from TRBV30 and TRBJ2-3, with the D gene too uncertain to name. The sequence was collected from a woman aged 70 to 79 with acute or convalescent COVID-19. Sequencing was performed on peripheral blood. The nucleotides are TGTGCCTGGAGTGTATTCTCCCCTAGGGATACGCAGTATTTT. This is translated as CAWSVFSPRDTQYF.